Following are 11 T cell receptor beta chains from one sample sequenced in a study of blood T cell repertoires in COVID-19. The table came from immunoSEQ multiplex PCR; TCRdb's copy has only in-frame clones and leaves some out. The sample includes 150,000 to 200,000 clones, around 87% seen only once; the top ten take 2.7%. Specimen: peripheral blood. The receptors originated from a man between 35 and 55 years old with active or convalescent COVID-19.

This clone was picked up a small number of times. V usage is TRBV2 and J usage is TRBJ2-7; D is possibly TRBD1 (5 bases). V dropped 6 bases and J dropped 5 bases, with 17 bases sitting between them. The germline CDR1 and CDR2 sequences are SNHLY and FYNNEI. The CDR3 contains 14 residues. CDR3 protein: CASSLGHSSDEQYF. The CDR3 DNA is TGTGCCAGCAGCCTAGGACACTCGAGTGACGAGCAGTACTTC.

The J gene is TRBJ1-5, the V gene TRBV12-3 or TRBV12-4; D is undetermined. V lost 3 bases to trimming and J lost 7 bases, with 10 bases between them. This CDR3 is built from 13 residues. CDR3 nucleotides: TGTGCCAGCAGTTTGAGGGAGGGACAGCCCCAGCATTTT. Translating it yields CASSLREGQPQHF.

The chain joins TRBV30 to TRBJ1-1, with 9 bases matching TRBD1. V trimming: 3 bases; J trimming: 4 bases; junction bases outside the gene matches: 6. Germline V gives CDR1 GTSNPN, CDR2 SVGIG (reference sequence). CDR3 size: 14 residues. The CDR3 loop is CAWRRTGVGTEAFF. The DNA of the CDR3 is TGTGCCTGGAGAAGGACAGGGGTTGGCACTGAAGCTTTCTTT.

This clone was seen a handful of times. The J gene is TRBJ1-5, the V gene TRBV7-8; the D gene is possibly TRBD1 (6 bases). The CDR3 consists of 17 residues. V was trimmed by 5 bases and J by 0 bases, leaving 17 bases between them. Germline-derived CDR1 and CDR2 are SGHVS and FQNEAQ. The DNA of the CDR3 is TGTGCCAGCAGCCCAGGGGAACTTGCAATTAGCAATCAGCCCCAGCATTTT. Amino acids: CASSPGELAISNQPQHF.

This clone was picked up a small number of times. V gene TRBV6-5 combines with J gene TRBJ1-6; D is possibly TRBD1 (5 bases). V dropped 3 bases and J dropped 7 bases, with 10 bases sitting between them. The germline V gene encodes CDR1 MNHEY and CDR2 SVGAGI. CDR3 length equals 14 residues. This CDR3 is CASSYIGANSPLHF. DNA of the CDR3: TGTGCCAGCAGTTATATAGGGGCCAATTCACCCCTCCACTTT.

The CDR3 region has the DNA TGTGCCAGCAGTTTTCTCGACAGGGGGCGAGAAGAGACCCAGTACTTC. Residues: CASSFLDRGREETQYF. This rearrangement joins TRBV28 to TRBJ2-5; 10 bases agree with TRBD1. V shed 3 bases, J shed 3 bases, and the junction held 7 bases outside the gene matches. CDR3 length: 16 residues. CDR1 MDHEN and CDR2 SYDVKM come from the germline V gene.

This sequence joins TRBV2 and TRBJ1-2, with 9 bases fitting TRBD1. From germline, CDR1 is SNHLY and CDR2 FYNNEI. This CDR3 region has 15 residues. Trimming cost V 7 bases and J 8 bases; bases outside gene matches: 14. In nucleotides, the CDR3 is TGTGCCAGCATACTCGGAGTACAGGGGGCGCGCGGCTACACCTTC. It yields the protein CASILGVQGARGYTF.

The chain links TRBV4-2 to TRBJ2-2; 9 positions agree with TRBD1. This CDR3 comprises 15 residues. The J segment lost 8 bases and the V segment lost 4 bases, leaving 8 bases of the junction unmatched. From germline, CDR1 is LGHNA and CDR2 YNFKEQ. The CDR3 reads CASSPNRGQGGELFF. CDR3 in DNA: TGTGCCAGCAGCCCGAATAGGGGACAGGGAGGGGAGCTGTTTTTT.

This clone showed up just a few times. V and J are TRBV28 and TRBJ1-2, with a possible D match to TRBD1 (6 bases). Germline values: CDR1 MDHEN, CDR2 SYDVKM. Trimming removed 5 bases from V and 7 bases from J, with 11 bases in between. CDR3 length: 12 amino acids. This CDR3 is CASSLTGPGYTF. As DNA, the CDR3 is TGTGCCAGCAGTCTCACAGGGCCTGGCTACACCTTC.

The chain uses TRBV2 and TRBJ1-4, with D perhaps TRBD1 (6 bases). CDR1 and CDR2 from the germline V gene are SNHLY and FYNNEI. The V end was cut by 8 bases, the J end by 8 bases, with 21 bases between. This CDR3 spans 15 amino acids. The CDR3 DNA sequence: TGTGCCAGCTCACAGGGCAGGTCCCCCCGAGAAAAACTGTTTTTT. Residues: CASSQGRSPREKLFF.

The V and J genes are TRBV11-3 and TRBJ2-1; tentatively, D is TRBD1 (6 bases). This CDR3 is 16 amino acids long. The V end lost 1 base, the J end lost 8 bases, and 18 bases lay between the germline ends. The germline V gene encodes CDR1 SGHNT and CDR2 YENEEA. This chain's CDR3 is CASSLGGTGPSDEQFF. CDR3 bases: TGTGCCAGCAGCTTAGGAGGAACAGGGCCCAGCGATGAGCAGTTCTTC.